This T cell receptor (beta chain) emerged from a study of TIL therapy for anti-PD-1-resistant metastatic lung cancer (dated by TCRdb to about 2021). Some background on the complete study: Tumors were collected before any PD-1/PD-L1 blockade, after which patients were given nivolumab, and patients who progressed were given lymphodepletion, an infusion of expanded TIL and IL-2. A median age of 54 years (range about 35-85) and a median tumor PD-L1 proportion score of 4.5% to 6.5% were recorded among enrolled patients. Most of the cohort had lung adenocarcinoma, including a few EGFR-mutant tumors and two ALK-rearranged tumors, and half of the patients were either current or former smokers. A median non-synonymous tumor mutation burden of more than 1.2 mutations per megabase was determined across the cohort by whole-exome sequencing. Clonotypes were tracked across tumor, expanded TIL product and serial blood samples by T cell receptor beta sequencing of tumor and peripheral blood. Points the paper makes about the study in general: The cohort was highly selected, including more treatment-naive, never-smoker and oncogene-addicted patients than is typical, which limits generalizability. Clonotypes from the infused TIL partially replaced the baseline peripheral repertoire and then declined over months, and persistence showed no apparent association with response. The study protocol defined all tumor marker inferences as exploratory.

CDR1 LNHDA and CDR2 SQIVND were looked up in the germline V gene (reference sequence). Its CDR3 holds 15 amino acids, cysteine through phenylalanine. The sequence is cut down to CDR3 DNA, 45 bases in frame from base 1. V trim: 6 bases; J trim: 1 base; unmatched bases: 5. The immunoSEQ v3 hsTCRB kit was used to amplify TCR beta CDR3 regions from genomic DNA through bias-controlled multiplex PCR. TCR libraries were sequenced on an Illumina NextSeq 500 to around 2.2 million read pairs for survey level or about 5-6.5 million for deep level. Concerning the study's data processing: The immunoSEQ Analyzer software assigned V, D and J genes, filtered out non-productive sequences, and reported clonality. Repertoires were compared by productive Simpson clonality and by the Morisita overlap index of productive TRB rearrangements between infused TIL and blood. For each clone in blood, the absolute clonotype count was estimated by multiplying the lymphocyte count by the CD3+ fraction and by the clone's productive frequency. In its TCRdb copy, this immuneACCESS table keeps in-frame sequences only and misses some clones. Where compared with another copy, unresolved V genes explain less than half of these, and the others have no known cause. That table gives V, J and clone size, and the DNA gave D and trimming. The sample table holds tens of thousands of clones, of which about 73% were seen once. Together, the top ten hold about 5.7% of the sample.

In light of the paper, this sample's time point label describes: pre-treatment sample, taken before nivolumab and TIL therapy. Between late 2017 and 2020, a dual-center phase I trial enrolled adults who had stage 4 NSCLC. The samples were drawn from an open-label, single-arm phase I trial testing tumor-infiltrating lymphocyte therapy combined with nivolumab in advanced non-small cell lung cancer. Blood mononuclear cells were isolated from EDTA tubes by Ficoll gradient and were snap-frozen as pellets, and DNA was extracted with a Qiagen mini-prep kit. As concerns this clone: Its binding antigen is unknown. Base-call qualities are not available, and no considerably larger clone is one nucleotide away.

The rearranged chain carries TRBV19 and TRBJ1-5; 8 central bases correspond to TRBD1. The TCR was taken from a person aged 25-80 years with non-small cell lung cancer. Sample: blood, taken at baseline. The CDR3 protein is CASRYRGTSNQPQHF. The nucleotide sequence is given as TGTGCCAGTAGATACAGGGGGACCAGCAATCAGCCCCAGCATTTT.